These T cell receptor beta chains were read from a single sample in a study of blood T cell repertoires in COVID-19. Assay: immunoSEQ multiplex PCR; the TCRdb copy retains only in-frame clones and omits some. This table holds roughly 77,000 clones, 88% found once. Sequenced input: peripheral blood. The receptors here all came from a human donor in a cohort sampled during active COVID-19. The CDR3 runs from the conserved cysteine through the conserved F or W. D genes are given only for firm matches. Clone size appears in some rows only: once, few, many, or a class for an expanded clone.

J	V	D	size	DNA	CDR3
TRBJ1-2	TRBV2	NA	NA	TGTGCCAGCAGTGGGACAGTCAACACCTATGGCTACACCTTC	CASSGTVNTYGYTF
TRBJ1-2	TRBV4-2	TRBD1	few	TGTGCCAGCAGCCAGATTACTGGACTCGACAGGGCGATCTATGGCTACACCTTC	CASSQITGLDRAIYGYTF
TRBJ2-7	TRBV27	TRBD1	NA	TGTGCCAGCAGACCAGACAGGGGGATTAGCTCCTACGAGCAGTACTTC	CASRPDRGISSYEQYF
TRBJ2-7	TRBV7-9	TRBD2	once	TGTGCCAGCAGCCTGGGGGCGGGAGGCTACGAGCAGTACTTC	CASSLGAGGYEQYF
TRBJ2-5	TRBV6-1	NA	NA	TGTGCCAGCAGTGAACTGGGCTACCAAGAGACCCAGTACTTC	CASSELGYQETQYF
TRBJ1-3	TRBV4-1	NA	NA	TGCGCCAGCAGCCAAGACGTGACAATAGGTACCGGAAACACCATATATTTT	CASSQDVTIGTGNTIYF
TRBJ2-1	TRBV5-1	NA	NA	TGCGCCAGCACCCATACCCGGGGAATCAATGAGCAGTTCTTC	CASTHTRGINEQFF
TRBJ1-3	TRBV4-1	TRBD1	NA	TGCGCCAGCAGCCAAGATCAGGGGACAGGGCTCTTCCTAAAGGGAAACACCATATATTTT	CASSQDQGTGLFLKGNTIYF
TRBJ1-1	TRBV28	TRBD1	NA	TGTGCCAGCAGCCTAGGGACAGGGGGCACTGAAGCTTTCTTT	CASSLGTGGTEAFF
TRBJ2-5	TRBV5-1	TRBD2	once	TGCGCCAGCAGCCGTAGCCTAGCGGCTCAAGAGACCCAGTACTTC	CASSRSLAAQETQYF
TRBJ1-2	TRBV12-3/TRBV12-4	NA	NA	TGTGCCAGTCGACAGACGGATGGCTACACCTTC	CASRQTDGYTF
TRBJ1-5	TRBV10-2	NA	once	TGCGCCAGCAGCCAGGTGGGCAATCAGCCCCAGCATTTT	CASSQVGNQPQHF
TRBJ2-1	TRBV2	NA	NA	TGTGCCAGCAGTGTTTCAGGGGACAATGAGCAGTTCTTC	CASSVSGDNEQFF
TRBJ1-4	TRBV6-5	TRBD1	NA	TGTGCCAGCAGTTACAAACAGGGGGGTGAAAAACTGTTTTTT	CASSYKQGGEKLFF
TRBJ2-1	TRBV7-2	TRBD1	NA	TGTGCCAGCAGCTTAGGCGGGACAGGGTGGTACGAGCAGTTCTTC	CASSLGGTGWYEQFF
TRBJ1-6	TRBV9	NA	once	TGTGCCAGCAGCCCTACAGGCTCTTATAATTCACCCCTCCACTTT	CASSPTGSYNSPLHF
TRBJ2-5	TRBV28	NA	NA	TGTGCCAGCAGCCCCGTGGCCTTCAGGGGTTCCCAAGAGACCCAGTACTTC	CASSPVAFRGSQETQYF
TRBJ2-1	TRBV10-2	NA	once	TGCGCCAGCAGTGAGTCGACCGCGGGTCCTTCCTACAATGAGCAGTTCTTC	CASSESTAGPSYNEQFF